This record looks at one T cell receptor (beta chain) sequence and its context. Its antigen is still unknown. CDR1 SNHLY and CDR2 FYNNEI come from the germline V gene. The length of the CDR3 is 15 residues. The J segment lost 4 bases and the V segment lost 7 bases, leaving 7 bases of the junction unmatched. This record belongs to a study of blood T cells in healthy people across ages. Study-level points and caveats: Roughly linear declines in TCR beta diversity per million T cells occurred with age.

Next came a second PCR, run for about 7 to 12 cycles, which used a sample-barcoded 5' primer along with a J-beta primer mix. All cDNA molecules were each tagged by a template-switch adaptor with 12 random nucleotides. TCRdb reprocessed the 5' RACE reads with MiXCR, giving one entry per CDR3 protein. This table holds over 1,200,000 distinct CDR3 sequences, around 59% found once. Sequences were obtained from blood. The receptor's source is a man aged 18 to 35 in good health. The chain employs TRBV2 and TRBJ1-5; 10 nucleotides agree with TRBD1. CDR3 coding DNA: TGTGCCAGCACCTGGACAGGGGGAGATAATCAGCCCCAGCATTTT. Its translation is CASTWTGGDNQPQHF. The variable domain in full, completed from reference TRBV2 and TRBJ1-5, reads EPEVTQTPSHQVTQMGQEVILRCVPISNHLYFYWYRQILGQKVEFLVSFYNNEISEKSEIFDDQFSVERPDGSNFTLKIRSTKLEDSAMYFCASTWTGGDNQPQHFGDGTRLSIL.